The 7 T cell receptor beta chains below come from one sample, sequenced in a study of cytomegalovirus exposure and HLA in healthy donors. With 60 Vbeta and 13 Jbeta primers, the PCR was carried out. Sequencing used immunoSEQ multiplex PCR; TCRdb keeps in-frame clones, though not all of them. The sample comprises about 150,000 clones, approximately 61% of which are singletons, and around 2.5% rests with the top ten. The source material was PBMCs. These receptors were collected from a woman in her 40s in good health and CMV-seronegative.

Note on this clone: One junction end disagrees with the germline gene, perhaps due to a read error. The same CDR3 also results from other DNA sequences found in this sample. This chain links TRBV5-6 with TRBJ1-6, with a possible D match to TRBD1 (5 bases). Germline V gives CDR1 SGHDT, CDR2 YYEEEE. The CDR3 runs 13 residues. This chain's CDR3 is CASSLEGNSPLHF. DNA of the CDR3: TGTGCCAGCAGCTTGGAGGGGAATTCGCCCCTCCACTTT.

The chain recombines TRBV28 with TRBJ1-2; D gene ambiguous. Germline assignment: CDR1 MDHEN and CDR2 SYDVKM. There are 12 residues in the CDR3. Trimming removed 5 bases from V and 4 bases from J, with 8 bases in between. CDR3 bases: TGTGCCAGCAGTCTAAAGTCCTATGGCTACACCTTC. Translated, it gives CASSLKSYGYTF.

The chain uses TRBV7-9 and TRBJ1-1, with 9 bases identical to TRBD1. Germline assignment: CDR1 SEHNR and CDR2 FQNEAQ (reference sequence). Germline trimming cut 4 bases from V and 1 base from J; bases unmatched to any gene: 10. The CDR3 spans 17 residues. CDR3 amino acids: CASSWGQGAVENTEAFF. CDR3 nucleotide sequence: TGTGCCAGCAGCTGGGGACAGGGAGCAGTCGAGAACACTGAAGCTTTCTTT.

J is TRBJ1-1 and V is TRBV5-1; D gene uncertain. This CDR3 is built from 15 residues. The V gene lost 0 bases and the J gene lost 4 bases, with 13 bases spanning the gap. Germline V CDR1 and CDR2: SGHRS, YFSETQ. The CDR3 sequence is CASSLEVGRSTEAFF. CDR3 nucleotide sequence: TGCGCCAGCAGCTTGGAAGTAGGGAGGTCCACTGAAGCTTTCTTT.

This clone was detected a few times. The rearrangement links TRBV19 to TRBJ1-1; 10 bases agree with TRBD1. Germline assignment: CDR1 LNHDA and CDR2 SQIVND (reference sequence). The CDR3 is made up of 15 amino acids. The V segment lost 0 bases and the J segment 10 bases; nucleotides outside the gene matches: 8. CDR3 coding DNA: TGTGCCAGTAGTATAGACCCCGGGACAGGGGACGGAGCTTTCTTT. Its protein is CASSIDPGTGDGAFF.

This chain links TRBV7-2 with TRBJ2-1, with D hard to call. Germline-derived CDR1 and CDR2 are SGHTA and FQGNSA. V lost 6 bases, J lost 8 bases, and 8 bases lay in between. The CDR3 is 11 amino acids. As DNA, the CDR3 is TGTGCCAGCAGTCCAGGTTATGAGCAGTTCTTC. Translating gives CASSPGYEQFF.

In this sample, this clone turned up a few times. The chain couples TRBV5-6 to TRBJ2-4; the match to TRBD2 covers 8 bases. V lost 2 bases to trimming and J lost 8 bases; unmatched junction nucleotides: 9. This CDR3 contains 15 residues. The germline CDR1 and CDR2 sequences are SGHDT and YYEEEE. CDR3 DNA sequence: TGTGCCAGCAGCTTCCGCGGGGGGCGGGGGGACATTCAGTACTTC. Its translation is CASSFRGGRGDIQYF. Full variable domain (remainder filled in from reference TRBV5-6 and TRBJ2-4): DAGVTQSPTHLIKTRGQQVTLRCSPKSGHDTVSWYQQALGQGPQFIFQYYEEEERQRGNFPDRFSGHQFPNYSSELNVNALLLGDSALYLCASSFRGGRGDIQYFGAGTRLSVL.